This TCR beta chain was documented in a study of response to subunit inactivated influenza vaccine. General study points: It was the authors' suggestion that each seasonal influenza vaccination recruits few new T cells.

Trimming took off 1 base at V and 2 bases at J, with 12 bases between the two ends. This CDR3 spans 15 amino acids. Germline loops: CDR1 MDHEN, CDR2 SYDVKM. TCRdb itself ran the RT-PCR reads through MiXCR, one entry per CDR3 protein. The data show almost 600,000 distinct CDR3 sequences, around 15% seen once. This clonotype was found a few times. The antigen is undetermined. The rearrangement links TRBV28 to TRBJ2-7; a weak D match, TRBD1 (5 bases). The sequence was obtained from a man aged 50 or older who received an inactivated influenza vaccine. The sequences come from PBMCs from blood, collected 12 days after vaccination. CDR3 in DNA: TGTGCCAGCAGTTTATATATGGACAAACCCTACGAGCAGTACTTC. It translates to CASSLYMDKPYEQYF.